Shown below are 26 T cell receptor beta chains from a single sample sequenced in a study of PD-L1 blockade in urothelial cancer. Time point: peripheral blood 6 weeks after treatment start. Generated by immunoSEQ multiplex PCR, the TCRdb table keeps only in-frame clones and is missing some. The table has approximately 79,000 clones, 91% seen once. The material sequenced was PBMCs, taken around atezolizumab (anti-PD-L1) treatment. The receptors derive from a woman older than 75 with urothelial cancer.

The V and J genes are TRBV28 and TRBJ1-2; D is perhaps TRBD1 (6 bases). Germline-derived CDR1 and CDR2 are MDHEN and SYDVKM. The CDR3 runs 13 residues. The V and J ends lost 5 bases and 4 bases respectively, with 11 bases between them. The CDR3 reads CASSPYRAYGYTF. CDR3 sequence (DNA): TGTGCCAGCAGTCCCTACAGGGCCTATGGCTACACCTTC.

The chain carries TRBV11-2 and TRBJ2-7; 7 nucleotides match TRBD2. V lost 5 bases to trimming and J lost 2 bases; unmatched junction nucleotides: 9. The germline V gene encodes CDR1 SGHAT and CDR2 FQNNGV. The CDR3 loop spans 15 amino acids. CDR3: CASSPTSAGPYEQYF. CDR3 bases: TGTGCCAGCAGCCCTACTAGCGCGGGCCCCTACGAGCAGTACTTC.

This sequence joins TRBV18 and TRBJ2-7; 11 nucleotides match TRBD1. The CDR3 has 15 amino acids. J was trimmed by 1 base and V by 3 bases; bases with no gene match: 2. The V gene's germline CDR1 is KGHSH and CDR2 LQKENI. The chain's CDR3 is CASSPGTGGSYEQYF. In DNA, the CDR3 is TGTGCCAGCTCACCCGGGACAGGGGGGTCCTACGAGCAGTACTTC.

This chain joins TRBV28 and TRBJ2-1; 8 bases agree with TRBD2. This CDR3 comprises 16 residues. Germline V lookup: CDR1 MDHEN, CDR2 SYDVKM. The trim removed 2 bases at V and 6 bases at J, leaving 9 bases unmatched. In nucleotides, the CDR3 is TGTGCCAGCAGTTTAAGCGGGAGTAGCGTTGTCAATGAGCAGTTCTTC. This sequence encodes CASSLSGSSVVNEQFF.

The rearrangement uses TRBV25-1 and TRBJ2-5; 9 bases match TRBD1. CDR1 and CDR2 (germline): MGHDK, SYGVNS. The ends lost 5 bases at V and 5 bases at J; junction bases unmatched: 12. This CDR3 is built from 16 residues. The CDR3 protein is CASSKDRGFPSETQYF. In nucleotides, the CDR3 is TGTGCCAGCAGTAAGGACAGGGGCTTTCCGTCGGAGACCCAGTACTTC.

The chain uses TRBV7-3 and TRBJ2-1; the D is unclear. CDR1 SGHTA and CDR2 FQGTGA come from the germline V gene. V was clipped by 4 bases and J by 8 bases, with 6 bases between them. There are 11 residues in the CDR3. The CDR3 DNA follows: TGTGCCAGCAGCTCGCGCTATGAGCAGTTCTTC. Translating gives CASSSRYEQFF.

This clone was seen a single time. This chain links TRBV5-1 with TRBJ1-1, with D tentatively TRBD1 (5 bases). Trimming removed 0 bases at V and 0 bases at J, with 6 bases between. There are 14 residues in the CDR3. Germline CDR1 is SGHRS and CDR2 is YFSETQ. The CDR3 region is CASSLGQMNTEAFF. The CDR3 coding sequence is TGCGCCAGCAGCTTGGGACAGATGAACACTGAAGCTTTCTTT.

The chain uses TRBV27 and TRBJ1-2; D unclear. The V and J ends lost 0 bases and 4 bases respectively, with 6 bases between them. There are 13 residues in the CDR3. Germline V gene sequence: CDR1 MNHEY, CDR2 SMNVEV (reference sequence). This CDR3 reads CASSLSNSYGYTF. CDR3 DNA sequence: TGTGCCAGCAGTTTATCAAACAGCTATGGCTACACCTTC.

The CDR3 DNA reads as TGTGCCAGCAGCTCCCATCGCCGGGCCGGGGAGCTGTTTTTT. It is translated as CASSSHRRAGELFF. The V and J genes are TRBV11-2 and TRBJ2-2; D ambiguous. The CDR3 length is 14 residues. CDR1 SGHAT and CDR2 FQNNGV come from the germline V gene. Between the trimmed V and J ends, which lost 4 bases and 6 bases, there was a span of 12 bases.

V gene TRBV15 combines with J gene TRBJ2-1, with D maybe TRBD2 (5 bases). Germline-derived CDR1 and CDR2 are LNHNV and YYDKDF (reference sequence). The CDR3 runs to 16 residues. Trimming removed 1 base from V and 4 bases from J, with 14 bases in between. The CDR3 loop is CATSRGGRADYNEQFF. As DNA, the CDR3 is TGTGCCACCAGCAGAGGTGGGAGAGCGGATTACAATGAGCAGTTCTTC.

This clone appeared once. V is TRBV5-6 and J is TRBJ1-5, with D tentatively TRBD1 (5 bases). The CDR3 totals 17 residues. The germline V and J ends were trimmed by 4 bases and 1 base, with 18 bases remaining between them. Germline CDR1 reads SGHDT; CDR2 reads YYEEEE. The CDR3 nucleotides are TGTGCCAGCAGCCCGAGGGGAGGGGAGAGAAGCAATCAGCCCCAGCATTTT. It codes for CASSPRGGERSNQPQHF. The whole variable domain, filled in from reference TRBV5-6 and TRBJ1-5, reads DAGVTQSPTHLIKTRGQQVTLRCSPKSGHDTVSWYQQALGQGPQFIFQYYEEEERQRGNFPDRFSGHQFPNYSSELNVNALLLGDSALYLCASSPRGGERSNQPQHFGDGTRLSIL.

In the case of this clone: The sample carries other DNA sequences with the same CDR3. The chain employs TRBV27 and TRBJ1-2; possible D gene TRBD1, 5 bases. V lost 4 bases and J lost 4, with 10 bases in between. Germline V CDR1 and CDR2: MNHEY, SMNVEV (reference sequence). This CDR3 has 13 residues. This CDR3 reads CASSSPGGYGYTF. CDR3 nucleotides: TGTGCCAGCAGTTCCCCGGGGGGCTATGGCTACACCTTC.

The table lists this clone with a count of one. V is TRBV7-3 and J is TRBJ2-1; D might be TRBD2 (6 bases). Germline V lookup: CDR1 SGHTA, CDR2 FQGTGA. Trimming pared 5 bases from V and 10 bases from J, leaving 12 bases between. The CDR3 totals 12 residues. This chain's CDR3 is CASSPGGPEQFF. In DNA, the CDR3 is TGTGCCAGCAGCCCAGGAGGGCCCGAGCAGTTCTTC.

As concerns this clone: The same CDR3 also results from other DNA sequences found in this sample. The chain employs TRBV6-1 and TRBJ1-1; possible D gene TRBD1, 5 bases. The CDR3 length is 13 residues. Germline values: CDR1 MNHNS, CDR2 SASEGT. V was shortened by 2 bases and J by 5 bases, with 9 bases between the two germline ends. The CDR3 DNA follows: TGTGCCAGCAGTGAACTGGGGGGGACTGAAGCTTTCTTT. The encoded protein is CASSELGGTEAFF.

The rearrangement links TRBV7-9 to TRBJ1-1; 9 positions agree with TRBD1. V lost 4 bases to trimming and J lost 6 bases; unmatched junction nucleotides: 3. Germline V gene lookup returns CDR1 SEHNR and CDR2 FQNEAQ (reference sequence). The CDR3 sequence is 13 residues long. The CDR3 coding sequence is TGTGCCAGCAGCTCGGACAGGGGAGCTGAAGCTTTCTTT. As protein: CASSSDRGAEAFF. Based on the CDR3 plus reference TRBV7-9 and TRBJ1-1, the full variable domain is DTGVSQNPRHKITKRGQNVTFRCDPISEHNRLYWYRQTLGQGPEFLTYFQNEAQLEKSRLLSDRFSAERPKGSFSTLEIQRTEQGDSAMYLCASSSDRGAEAFFGQGTRLTVV.

The chain employs TRBV5-1 and TRBJ2-1; D ambiguous. The V end lost 4 bases, the J end lost 6 bases, and 17 bases lay between the germline ends. From germline, CDR1 is SGHRS and CDR2 YFSETQ. The CDR3 consists of 15 residues. This chain's CDR3 is CASSPTLSAPNEQFF. The CDR3, as DNA: TGCGCCAGCAGCCCTACCCTGAGTGCCCCCAATGAGCAGTTCTTC.

The gene calls are TRBV7-9 and TRBJ2-1; D is possibly TRBD2 (5 bases). Germline loops: CDR1 SEHNR, CDR2 FQNEAQ (reference sequence). The CDR3 is 13 amino acids. CDR3 in amino acids: CATPRVGRNEQFF. The CDR3 nucleotides read TGTGCTACCCCGAGGGTCGGTCGCAATGAGCAGTTCTTC. Combining the CDR3 with reference TRBV7-9 and TRBJ2-1 gives the whole variable domain DTGVSQNPRHKITKRGQNVTFRCDPISEHNRLYWYRQTLGQGPEFLTYFQNEAQLEKSRLLSDRFSAERPKGSFSTLEIQRTEQGDSAMYLCATPRVGRNEQFFGPGTRLTVL.

V gene TRBV30 combines with J gene TRBJ1-5; TRBD1 might be the D (5 bases). V was cut by 6 bases and J by 7 bases, with 19 bases left in between. CDR1 and CDR2 (germline): GTSNPN, SVGIG (reference sequence). The CDR3 spans 14 residues. CDR3 sequence: CACQQAGIGQPQHF. CDR3 DNA sequence: TGTGCCTGCCAACAGGCGGGGATCGGCCAGCCCCAGCATTTT.

The chain links TRBV10-3 to TRBJ2-7; D possibly corresponds to TRBD2 (7 bases). V dropped 4 bases and J dropped 4 bases, with 23 bases sitting between them. The CDR3 spans 17 residues. CDR1 and CDR2 (germline): ENHRY, SYGVKD. The CDR3: CAISGGVRGRDKYEQYF. Written as DNA, the CDR3 is TGTGCCATCAGTGGGGGTGTGCGGGGGCGAGATAAGTACGAGCAGTACTTC.

CDR3 nucleotides: TGTGCCACCGGGGGGAGCGGGATTGTCAATGAGCAGTTCTTC. Translated: CATGGSGIVNEQFF. This chain links TRBV28 with TRBJ2-1; 7 bases match TRBD2. CDR1 and CDR2 (germline): MDHEN, SYDVKM. There are 14 residues in the CDR3. J was trimmed by 6 bases and V by 10 bases; bases with no gene match: 12.

The CDR3 protein is CAWTSPPRTDTQYF. The CDR3 nucleotides read TGTGCCTGGACCTCCCCCCCCCGCACAGATACGCAGTATTTT. The chain joins TRBV30 to TRBJ2-3; no definite D call. Germline V gene data show CDR1 as GTSNPN and CDR2 as SVGIG (reference sequence). V was trimmed by 4 bases and J by 1 base, leaving 12 bases between them. This CDR3 has 14 amino acids.

The rearrangement links TRBV5-6 to TRBJ1-2; TRBD1 aligns across 7 bases. The CDR3 totals 16 residues. V shed 4 bases, J shed 1 base, and the junction held 10 bases outside the gene matches. Germline CDR1 and CDR2: SGHDT and YYEEEE. In nucleotides, the CDR3 is TGTGCCAGCAGCGAATTGGACAGGAGAAATAACTATGGCTACACCTTC. The encoded protein is CASSELDRRNNYGYTF.

This chain joins TRBV29-1 and TRBJ1-1; possible D gene TRBD1, 6 bases. Per germline, CDR1 SQVTM and CDR2 ANQGSEA. V lost 8 bases, J lost 1 base, and 17 bases lay in between. This CDR3 has 14 residues. DNA for the CDR3: TGCAGCACCAGAGGGGGGGCAGGGAACACTGAAGCTTTCTTT. Translating gives CSTRGGAGNTEAFF.

The chain uses TRBV5-1 and TRBJ2-1; 12 nucleotides line up with TRBD2. The CDR3 has 15 residues. With V trimmed by 0 bases and J by 8 bases, 3 bases remained unmatched. Germline values: CDR1 SGHRS, CDR2 YFSETQ. Written as DNA, the CDR3 is TGCGCCAGCAGCTTGGAGTCTAGCGGGAGGGATGAGCAGTTCTTC. Protein: CASSLESSGRDEQFF.

This clone occurred once. The rearrangement joins TRBV23-1 to TRBJ2-7; possible D gene TRBD2, 5 bases. TRBV23-1 carries the ORF label, with uncertain function. The CDR3 totals 15 residues. Trimming shortened V by 4 bases and J by 0 bases, and 13 bases separated the two germline ends. CDR3 DNA sequence: TGCGCCAGCAGTCCCGGGGAGCGGCGCTCCTACGAGCAGTACTTC. Encoded protein: CASSPGERRSYEQYF.

The chain carries TRBV2 and TRBJ1-3, with 7 bases aligning to TRBD1. V lost 10 bases, J lost 3 bases, and 12 bases stayed unmatched. The length of the CDR3 is 15 residues. Germline CDR1 reads SNHLY; CDR2 reads FYNNEI. CDR3 DNA sequence: TGTGCCATCCGCGTTGACAGGGCGGGTGGAAACACCATATATTTT. It is translated as CAIRVDRAGGNTIYF.